What follows are 22 T cell receptor beta chains derived from one specimen sequenced in a study of naive and memory T cell subsets (dated by TCRdb to about 2017). The library came from UMI-ligation and nested PCR. Instrument on record: Illumina MiSeq. The beta constant-region primer consisted of an equimolar mixture of two oligonucleotides that together covered TRBC1 and TRBC2. The ligated cDNA went through four rounds of PCR with nested alpha and beta constant-region primers together with the SP2 primer. TCRdb redid the processing of the public reads, applying fastp at Q25 and MiXCR, and retained in-frame beta chains. Entries are consolidated by CDR3 protein sequence, retaining the most common genes and DNA. This sample holds 95,000 to 150,000 distinct CDR3 sequences; around 35% were observed only once. Of the sample, 0.9% falls within the top ten clones. Sequenced: central memory CD4+ T cells from blood. This sample's cell subset or site label indicates: central memory, CD45RA- CD27+. The receptors derive from a human donor in good health.

This clonotype occurred many times. This sequence joins TRBV5-4 and TRBJ2-1; 7 nucleotides agree with TRBD2. The CDR3 loop spans 15 amino acids. J gave up 8 bases and V 0 bases, and 8 bases lay outside the gene matches. CDR1 and CDR2 (germline): SGHNT, YYREEE (reference sequence). The DNA of the CDR3 is TGTGCCAGCAGCTTGGTAGGCGGGAGAGTCGATGAGCAGTTCTTC. This gives the protein CASSLVGGRVDEQFF.

The chain recombines TRBV12-5 with TRBJ2-1; 13 nucleotides match TRBD2. V was pared by 2 bases and J by 10 bases, with 8 bases of the junction left unmatched. Germline CDR1 and CDR2: LGHNT and FRNRAP. This CDR3 has 16 residues. The CDR3 nucleotides read TGTGCTAGTGGTTTGTACGGACTAGCGGGAGCAGGGGAGCAGTTCTTC. It specifies CASGLYGLAGAGEQFF.

J is TRBJ1-1 and V is TRBV6-2 or TRBV6-3; a weak D match, TRBD1 (5 bases). Germline V gene lookup returns CDR1 MNHEY and CDR2 SVGEGT. The CDR3 sequence is 13 residues long. Trimming took off 6 bases at V and 1 base at J, with 9 bases between the two ends. The CDR3 nucleotides are TGTGCCAGCAGGAACCAGGGGAACACTGAAGCTTTCTTT. Its protein is CASRNQGNTEAFF.

This clonotype was detected only a few times. V usage is TRBV28 and J usage is TRBJ2-4; a possible D gene is TRBD2 (5 bases). Trimming took 5 bases from V and 6 from J, leaving 20 bases between them. Germline V gives CDR1 MDHEN, CDR2 SYDVKM. This CDR3 has 16 amino acids. CDR3 coding DNA: TGTGCCAGCAGTACCGTCGGACGGGAAAGAGGAAACATTCAGTACTTC. Residues: CASSTVGRERGNIQYF.

This clonotype appeared once. Given a much more abundant clone one base away, this may be a read error. As DNA, the CDR3 is TGTGCCAGCAGCTTAGCGGGAGGGCCGGTGGATATGCAGTATTTT. It yields the protein CASSLAGGPVDMQYF. The V gene is TRBV7-8, the J gene TRBJ2-3; 7 bases fit TRBD2. This CDR3 comprises 15 residues. The germline V gene has CDR1 SGHVS and CDR2 FQNEAQ.

The chain joins TRBV6-1 to TRBJ2-6, with D perhaps assigned TRBD1 or TRBD2 (5 bases each). Trimming shortened V by 4 bases and J by 1 base, and 11 bases separated the two germline ends. The CDR3 has 16 amino acids. Per the germline V gene, CDR1 is MNHNS and CDR2 is SASEGT. CDR3 DNA: TGTGCCAGCAGTGTTGGGACGTGGTCTGGGGCCAACGTCCTGACTTTC. Its protein is CASSVGTWSGANVLTF.

The chain has TRBV29-1 and TRBJ2-2, with TRBD2 identical over 16 bases. V dropped 6 bases and J dropped 8; count of bases not matched to a gene: 9. The CDR3 consists of 16 residues. Looked up from germline, CDR1 is SQVTM and CDR2 is ANQGSEA. CDR3 residues: CSVAGTSGRAGGELFF. The CDR3 DNA reads TGCAGCGTCGCCGGGACTAGCGGGAGGGCCGGTGGGGAGCTGTTTTTT.

This clonotype appeared a few times. The chain links TRBV3-1 to TRBJ2-3; TRBD2 aligns across 7 bases. The CDR3 is 17 residues long. Trimming cost V 1 base and J 0 bases; bases outside gene matches: 7. Germline CDR1 reads LGHDT; CDR2 reads YNNKEL (reference sequence). CDR3 in DNA: TGTGCCAGCAGCCAAGGGCGGCTAGCGGCTAGCACAGATACGCAGTATTTT. It yields the protein CASSQGRLAASTDTQYF.

The chain joins TRBV18 to TRBJ1-3; a possible D gene is TRBD1 (6 bases). Trimming shortened V by 1 base and J by 1 base, and 8 bases separated the two germline ends. Germline V gene sequence: CDR1 KGHSH, CDR2 LQKENI. The CDR3 spans 15 residues. CDR3: CASSPQGESGNTIYF. CDR3 bases: TGTGCCAGCTCACCACAGGGGGAATCTGGAAACACCATATATTTT.

This rearrangement joins TRBV3-1 to TRBJ2-5, with 13 positions matching TRBD2. There are 16 residues in the CDR3. Germline lookup yields CDR1 LGHDT and CDR2 YNNKEL (reference sequence). The junction had 6 bases not matched to a gene; V was cut back by 4 bases and J by 4 bases. DNA of the CDR3: TGTGCCAGCAGCCTCAGGACTAGCGGGAGTAGAGAGACCCAGTACTTC. It yields the protein CASSLRTSGSRETQYF.

Only a few counts were recorded for this clonotype. Compared with germline, one end of the junction differs, possibly owing to a read error. V gene TRBV7-7 combines with J gene TRBJ2-1; TRBD2 aligns across 14 bases. From germline, CDR1 is SSHAT and CDR2 FNYEAQ (reference sequence). The CDR3 sequence is 16 residues long. In nucleotides, the CDR3 is TGTGCTAGCAGCGTAGGACTAGCGGGGGGATACAATGAGCAGTTCTTC. It is translated as CASSVGLAGGYNEQFF.

This clonotype was observed a handful of times. The J gene is TRBJ1-3, the V gene TRBV20-1, with 8 bases identical to TRBD1. The V gene end was trimmed by 6 bases and the J gene end by 4 bases; junction bases not matched to a gene: 5. CDR1 and CDR2 (germline): DFQATT, SNEGSKA (reference sequence). The CDR3 is 13 residues long. CDR3 DNA: TGCAGTGCGCCCCAGGGGGCAGGAAACACCATATATTTT. This sequence encodes CSAPQGAGNTIYF.

This clonotype was detected ten times or more. The chain has TRBV6-6 and TRBJ2-5; TRBD1 is a possible D gene (7 bases). CDR1 is MNHNY, CDR2 SVGAGI, per germline (reference sequence). This CDR3 region has 14 residues. Trimming shortened V by 5 bases and J by 5 bases, and 15 bases separated the two germline ends. CDR3 amino acids: CASSLGRGAETQYF. CDR3 bases: TGTGCCAGCAGTCTTGGCAGGGGGGCGGAGACCCAGTACTTC.

In the case of this clonotype: Because the CDR3 is missing its conserved closing phenylalanine or tryptophan, this is likely a read error. The J gene is TRBJ2-1, the V gene TRBV4-3; 7 positions agree with TRBD2. In germline, CDR1 is LGHNA, CDR2 YSLEER. The CDR3 is made up of 16 amino acids. V was pared by 0 bases and J by 4 bases, with 6 bases of the junction left unmatched. CDR3 in amino acids: CASSQDWSGEYNEQFV. The CDR3 DNA reads TGCGCCAGCAGCCAAGATTGGAGCGGGGAATACAATGAGCAGTTCGTC.

This chain connects TRBV5-1 to TRBJ2-5; a possible D gene is TRBD1 (6 bases). Germline V gene sequence: CDR1 SGHRS, CDR2 YFSETQ. The CDR3 has 17 residues. Deletions cut 0 bases from V and 1 base from J, with 16 bases between. In DNA form, the CDR3 reads TGCGCCAGCAGCTTGGCCTGGGGGCGAAGAGGCCAAGAGACCCAGTACTTC. Translated: CASSLAWGRRGQETQYF.

The table lists this clonotype with many counts. The rearrangement joins TRBV15 to TRBJ2-1; no firm D call. The V gene's germline CDR1 is LNHNV and CDR2 YYDKDF (reference sequence). The CDR3 totals 16 residues. Trimming pared 0 bases from V and 2 bases from J, leaving 11 bases between. CDR3 bases: TGTGCCACCAGCAGAGATCGTAGGGTCCCCTACAATGAGCAGTTCTTC. Its translation: CATSRDRRVPYNEQFF.

A few counts support this clonotype. The DNA for the CDR3 is TGTGCCACCAGCAGAGATAATGGGCGAGATACGCAGTATTTT. As protein: CATSRDNGRDTQYF. The chain joins TRBV15 to TRBJ2-3; D remains unclear. Per the germline V gene, CDR1 is LNHNV and CDR2 is YYDKDF (reference sequence). The CDR3 is 14 residues long. Trimming pared 0 bases from V and 5 bases from J, leaving 9 bases between.

The chain recombines TRBV6-5 with TRBJ2-1, with TRBD1 matching over 7 bases. The CDR3 totals 13 residues. From germline, CDR1 is MNHEY and CDR2 SVGAGI. V lost 6 bases, J lost 8 bases, and 7 bases stayed unmatched. CDR3 nucleotide sequence: TGTGCCAGCAGAAAGACAGGGTTCGATGAGCAGTTCTTC. As protein: CASRKTGFDEQFF.

The genes are TRBV24-1 and TRBJ2-1; no reliable D call. Germline V gives CDR1 KGHDR, CDR2 SFDVKD. Trimming took off 6 bases at V and 3 bases at J, with 5 bases between the two ends. The CDR3 has 12 amino acids. Here the CDR3 DNA reads TGTGCCACCAGTCAGAGCTACAATGAGCAGTTCTTC. Residues: CATSQSYNEQFF.

This clonotype was detected only a few times. The gene calls are TRBV5-1 and TRBJ2-1, with 7 bases identical to TRBD2. The trim removed 4 bases at V and 6 bases at J, leaving 4 bases unmatched. This CDR3 is 13 amino acids long. Germline lookup yields CDR1 SGHRS and CDR2 YFSETQ. The CDR3 bases are TGCGCCAGCAGCCCAATAGCGGGCAATGAGCAGTTCTTC. Translated: CASSPIAGNEQFF.

The CDR3 DNA reads as TGTGCCAGCAACCAGGAGGGGGTGACCTACGAGCAGTACTTC. Translating gives CASNQEGVTYEQYF. The chain has TRBV7-9 and TRBJ2-7; D may match TRBD1 or TRBD2 (6 bases each). V dropped 7 bases and J dropped 2 bases, with 15 bases sitting between them. CDR1 is SEHNR, CDR2 FQNEAQ, per germline (reference sequence). The CDR3 has 14 amino acids.

This clonotype was seen a few times. This sequence joins TRBV2 and TRBJ2-7; TRBD1 is a possible D gene (5 bases). This CDR3 is 11 amino acids long. With 6 bases removed from V and 2 bases from J, the gap between germline ends came to 5 bases. Germline V gives CDR1 SNHLY, CDR2 FYNNEI. The CDR3, as DNA: TGTGCCAGCAGACAGGCCTACGAGCAGTACTTC. Amino acids: CASRQAYEQYF. Combining the CDR3 with reference TRBV2 and TRBJ2-7 gives the whole variable domain EPEVTQTPSHQVTQMGQEVILRCVPISNHLYFYWYRQILGQKVEFLVSFYNNEISEKSEIFDDQFSVERPDGSNFTLKIRSTKLEDSAMYFCASRQAYEQYFGPGTRLTVT.